This T cell receptor (beta chain) was documented in a study of blood T cell repertoires in COVID-19. Study background: The study drew acute and convalescent COVID-19 samples from the United States, Italy and Spain. The cDNA or gDNA used as material had been derived from T cells, B-cell-depleted T cells, or PBMCs.

Trimming left V 6 bases short and J 4 bases short, with 13 bases between. The CDR3 is 14 residues long. The germline CDR1 and CDR2 sequences are MNHNY and SVGAGI (reference sequence). Methods used by the authors: Cell counts per sample came from amplifying reference gene primers. Clones were read by immunoSEQ multiplex PCR, and TCRdb kept only the in-frame ones, dropping some. The V and J calls and the clone size are those of that table, but D and trimming were determined from the DNA. Of about 670,000 clones in the sample, 90% are singletons; the top ten hold around 0.3%. The V call is TRBV6-6, the J call TRBJ1-5, with D maybe TRBD1 (5 bases). Sequences were obtained from peripheral blood. The sequence was obtained from a woman under 30 with acute or convalescent COVID-19. CDR3: CASRQPQGNQPQHF. The DNA of the CDR3 is TGTGCCAGCAGGCAGCCCCAGGGTAATCAGCCCCAGCATTTT.